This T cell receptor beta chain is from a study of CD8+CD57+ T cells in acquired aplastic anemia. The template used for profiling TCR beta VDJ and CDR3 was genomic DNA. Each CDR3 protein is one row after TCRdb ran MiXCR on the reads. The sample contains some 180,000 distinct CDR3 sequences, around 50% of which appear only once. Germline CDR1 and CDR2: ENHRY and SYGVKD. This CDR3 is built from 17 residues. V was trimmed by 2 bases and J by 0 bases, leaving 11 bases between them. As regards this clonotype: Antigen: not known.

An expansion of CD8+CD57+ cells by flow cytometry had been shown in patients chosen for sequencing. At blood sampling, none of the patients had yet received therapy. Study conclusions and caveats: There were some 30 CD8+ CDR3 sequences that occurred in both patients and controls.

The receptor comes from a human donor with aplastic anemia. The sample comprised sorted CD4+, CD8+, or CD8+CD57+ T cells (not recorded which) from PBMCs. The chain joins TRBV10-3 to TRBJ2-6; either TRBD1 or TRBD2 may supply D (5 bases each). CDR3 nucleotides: TGTGCCATCAGTGAGCCGGGACGACTCTCTGGGGCCAACGTCCTGACTTTC. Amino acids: CAISEPGRLSGANVLTF.